This note documents a single T cell receptor beta chain sequence. Its antigen remains unknown. Time point denoted: neoterminal ileum biopsy at postoperative endoscopy, about 6 months after surgery. Patients were adults with ileal or ileocolonic Crohn's disease needing resection. The data derive from a study of T cell repertoires in ileal Crohn's disease. Sequenced by immunoSEQ multiplex PCR; TCRdb stores in-frame clones only, minus some. This sample has about 62,000 clones, with less than 90% found just once. Study conclusions and caveats: Clonal expansions were more frequent in active smokers than non-smokers at surgery.

Per germline, CDR1 ENHRY and CDR2 SYGVKD. V was cut by 11 bases and J by 0 bases, with 14 bases left in between. The CDR3 is 15 residues long. The source material was ileal tissue. V usage is TRBV10-3 and J usage is TRBJ2-6; possible D gene TRBD1, 6 bases. The clonotype originates from an adult with Crohn's disease. The CDR3 sequence is CAAGARGSGANVLTF. CDR3 DNA: TGTGCCGCAGGGGCCCGCGGCTCTGGGGCCAACGTCCTGACTTTC.